This T cell receptor beta chain was sequenced for a study of CD8 T cells in ankylosing spondylitis. V dropped 7 bases and J dropped 1 base, with 8 bases sitting between them. This CDR3 comprises 13 residues. CDR1 is MNHNS, CDR2 SASEGT, per germline. About this clonotype: Its antigen is still unknown.

Via MiXCR, TCRdb re-called the 5' RACE reads, giving one row per CDR3 protein. The sample contains 250,000 or so distinct CDR3 sequences, about 18% of which appear only once. General study results and limits: It appeared that ankylosing spondylitis blood was characterized by a TCR beta motif of eight highly homologous variants.

The sequence derives from a male donor with ankylosing spondylitis or in good health (not recorded which). The chain links TRBV6-1 to TRBJ2-1; D perhaps matches TRBD2 (5 bases). The source material was blood, either unsorted or a sorted T cell fraction (not recorded which). In DNA form, the CDR3 reads TGTGCCAGCATGAGGGTTTCCTACAATGAGCAGTTCTTC. Translated: CASMRVSYNEQFF.